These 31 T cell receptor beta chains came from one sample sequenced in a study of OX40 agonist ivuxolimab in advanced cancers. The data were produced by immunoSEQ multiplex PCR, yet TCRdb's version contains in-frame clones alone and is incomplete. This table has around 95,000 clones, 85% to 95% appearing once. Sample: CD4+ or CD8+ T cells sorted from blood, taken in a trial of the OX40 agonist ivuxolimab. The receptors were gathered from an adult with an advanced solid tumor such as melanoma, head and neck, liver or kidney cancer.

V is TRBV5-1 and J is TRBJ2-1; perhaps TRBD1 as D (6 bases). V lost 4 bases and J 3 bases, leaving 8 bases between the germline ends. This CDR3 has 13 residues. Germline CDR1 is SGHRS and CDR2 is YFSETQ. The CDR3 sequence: CASSPQGYNEQFF. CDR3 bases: TGCGCCAGCAGCCCACAGGGCTACAATGAGCAGTTCTTC.

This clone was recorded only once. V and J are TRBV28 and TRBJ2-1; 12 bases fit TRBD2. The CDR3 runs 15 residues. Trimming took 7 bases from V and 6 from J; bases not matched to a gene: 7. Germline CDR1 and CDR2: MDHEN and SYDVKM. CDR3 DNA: TGTGCCAGCACCGAATCTAGCGGGAGGGGCAATGAGCAGTTCTTC. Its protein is CASTESSGRGNEQFF.

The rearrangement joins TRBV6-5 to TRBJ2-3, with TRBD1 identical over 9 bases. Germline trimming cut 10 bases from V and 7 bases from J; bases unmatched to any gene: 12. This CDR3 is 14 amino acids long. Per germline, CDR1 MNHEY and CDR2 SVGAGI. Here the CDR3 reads CATLADRGRNTQYF. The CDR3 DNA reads TGTGCCACCCTCGCGGACAGGGGTAGGAATACGCAGTATTTT.

The CDR3 loop reads CASSQDLGVGSYEQYF. CDR3 DNA: TGCGCCAGCAGCCAAGATCTGGGGGTTGGGTCCTACGAGCAGTACTTC. This chain uses TRBV4-3 with TRBJ2-7; either TRBD1 or TRBD2 may supply D (5 bases each). V was pared by 0 bases and J by 1 base, with 13 bases between. Germline CDR1 is LGHNA and CDR2 is YSLEER. The CDR3 loop spans 16 amino acids.

The CDR3 coding sequence is TGTGCCAGCAGCTCACAGGGAATGGACTATGGCTACACCTTC. Its translation: CASSSQGMDYGYTF. J is TRBJ1-2 and V is TRBV7-2; tentatively, D is TRBD1 (6 bases). Trimming took off 4 bases at V and 3 bases at J, with 12 bases between the two ends. Germline lookup yields CDR1 SGHTA and CDR2 FQGNSA. This CDR3 has 14 amino acids.

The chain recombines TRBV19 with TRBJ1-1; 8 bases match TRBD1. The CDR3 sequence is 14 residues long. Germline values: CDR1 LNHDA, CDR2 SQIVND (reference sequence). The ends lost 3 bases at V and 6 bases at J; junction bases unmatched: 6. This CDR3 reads CASSISTGGSEAFF. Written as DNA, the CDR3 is TGTGCCAGTAGTATCTCAACAGGGGGTTCTGAAGCTTTCTTT.

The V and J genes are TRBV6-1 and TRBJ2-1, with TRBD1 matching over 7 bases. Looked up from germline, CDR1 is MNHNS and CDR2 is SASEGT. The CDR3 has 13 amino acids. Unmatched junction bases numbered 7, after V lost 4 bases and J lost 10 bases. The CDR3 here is CASSGTGFGEQFF. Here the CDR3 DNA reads TGTGCCAGCAGTGGGACAGGTTTCGGGGAGCAGTTCTTC.

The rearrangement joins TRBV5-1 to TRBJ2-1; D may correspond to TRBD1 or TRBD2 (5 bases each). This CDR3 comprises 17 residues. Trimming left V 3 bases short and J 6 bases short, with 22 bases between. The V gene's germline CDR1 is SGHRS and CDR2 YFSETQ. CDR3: CASSSYRDPEVGNEQFF. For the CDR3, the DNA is TGCGCCAGCAGCTCTTACCGGGACCCCGAGGTGGGCAATGAGCAGTTCTTC.

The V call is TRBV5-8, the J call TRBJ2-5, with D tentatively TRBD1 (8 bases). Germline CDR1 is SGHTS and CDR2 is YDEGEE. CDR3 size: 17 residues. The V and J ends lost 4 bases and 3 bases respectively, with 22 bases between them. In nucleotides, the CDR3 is TGTGCCAGCAGCCCGGAACAGGGGGGGGCCGATGAAGAGACCCAGTACTTC. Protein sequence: CASSPEQGGADEETQYF.

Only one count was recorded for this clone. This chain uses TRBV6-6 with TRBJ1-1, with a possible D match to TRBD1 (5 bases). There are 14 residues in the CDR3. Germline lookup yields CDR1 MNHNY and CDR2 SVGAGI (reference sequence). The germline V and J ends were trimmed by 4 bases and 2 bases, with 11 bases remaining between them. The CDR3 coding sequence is TGTGCCAGCAGTTGGGCAGGGAGAAACACTGAAGCTTTCTTT. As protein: CASSWAGRNTEAFF.

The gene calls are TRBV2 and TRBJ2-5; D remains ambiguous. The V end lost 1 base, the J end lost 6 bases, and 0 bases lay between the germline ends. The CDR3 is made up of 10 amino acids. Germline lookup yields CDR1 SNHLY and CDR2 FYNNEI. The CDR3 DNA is TGTGCCAGCAGTGAAGAGACCCAGTACTTC. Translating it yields CASSEETQYF.

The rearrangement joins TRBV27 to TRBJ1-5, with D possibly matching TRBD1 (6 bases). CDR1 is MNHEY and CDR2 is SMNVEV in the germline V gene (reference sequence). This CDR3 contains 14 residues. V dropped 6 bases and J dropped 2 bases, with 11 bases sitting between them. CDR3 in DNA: TGTGCCAGCAGCCGGACAGCTCGCAATCAGCCCCAGCATTTT. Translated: CASSRTARNQPQHF.

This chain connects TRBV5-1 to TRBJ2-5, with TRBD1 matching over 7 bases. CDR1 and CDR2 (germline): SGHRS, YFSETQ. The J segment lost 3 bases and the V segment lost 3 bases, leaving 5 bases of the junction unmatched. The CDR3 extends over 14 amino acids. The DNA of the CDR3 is TGCGCCAGCAGCTATTCCGGGACAGAAGAGACCCAGTACTTC. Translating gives CASSYSGTEETQYF. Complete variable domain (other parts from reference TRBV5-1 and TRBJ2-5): KAGVTQTPRYLIKTRGQQVTLSCSPISGHRSVSWYQQTPGQGLQFLFEYFSETQRNKGNFPGRFSGRQFSNSRSEMNVSTLELGDSALYLCASSYSGTEETQYFGPGTRLLVL.

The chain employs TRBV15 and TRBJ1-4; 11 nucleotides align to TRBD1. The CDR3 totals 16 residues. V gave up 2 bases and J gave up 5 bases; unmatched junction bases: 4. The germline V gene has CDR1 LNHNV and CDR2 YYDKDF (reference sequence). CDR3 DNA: TGTGCCACCAGCAGATCCGGACAGGGGGCGAATGAAAAACTGTTTTTT. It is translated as CATSRSGQGANEKLFF.

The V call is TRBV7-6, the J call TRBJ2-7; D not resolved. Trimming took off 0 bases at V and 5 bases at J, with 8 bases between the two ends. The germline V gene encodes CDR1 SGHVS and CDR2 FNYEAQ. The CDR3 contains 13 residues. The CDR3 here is CASSLAMRNEQYF. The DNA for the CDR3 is TGTGCCAGCAGCTTAGCGATGCGGAACGAGCAGTACTTC.

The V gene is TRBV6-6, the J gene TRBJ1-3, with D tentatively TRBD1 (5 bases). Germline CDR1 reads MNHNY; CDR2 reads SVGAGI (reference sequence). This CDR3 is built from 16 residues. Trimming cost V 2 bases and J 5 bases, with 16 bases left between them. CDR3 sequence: CASSYNLRGTRNTIYF. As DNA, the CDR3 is TGTGCCAGCAGTTACAATCTTCGGGGGACCCGAAACACCATATATTTT.

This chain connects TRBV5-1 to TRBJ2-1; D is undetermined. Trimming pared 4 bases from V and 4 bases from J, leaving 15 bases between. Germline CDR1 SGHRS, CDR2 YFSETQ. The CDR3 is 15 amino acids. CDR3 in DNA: TGCGCCAGCAGCCCCACCGGTGGGGTTTACAATGAGCAGTTCTTC. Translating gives CASSPTGGVYNEQFF.

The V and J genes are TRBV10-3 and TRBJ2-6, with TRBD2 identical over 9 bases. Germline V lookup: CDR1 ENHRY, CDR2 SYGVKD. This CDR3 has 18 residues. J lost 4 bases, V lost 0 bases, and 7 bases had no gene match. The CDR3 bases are TGTGCCATCAGTGAGTCGGGTGCGGGAGGGACAGGGGCCAACGTCCTGACTTTC. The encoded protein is CAISESGAGGTGANVLTF.

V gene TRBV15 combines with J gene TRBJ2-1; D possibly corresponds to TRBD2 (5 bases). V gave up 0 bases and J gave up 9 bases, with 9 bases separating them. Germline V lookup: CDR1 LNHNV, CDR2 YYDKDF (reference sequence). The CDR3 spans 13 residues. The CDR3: CATSREREGEQFF. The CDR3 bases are TGTGCCACCAGCAGAGAGAGGGAAGGTGAGCAGTTCTTC.

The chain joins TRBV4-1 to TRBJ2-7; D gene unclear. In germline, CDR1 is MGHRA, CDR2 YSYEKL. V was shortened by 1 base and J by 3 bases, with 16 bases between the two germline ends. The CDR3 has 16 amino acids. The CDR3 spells CASSQGADPSVYEQYV. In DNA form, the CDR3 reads TGCGCCAGCAGCCAAGGTGCCGATCCCTCCGTCTACGAGCAGTACGTC.

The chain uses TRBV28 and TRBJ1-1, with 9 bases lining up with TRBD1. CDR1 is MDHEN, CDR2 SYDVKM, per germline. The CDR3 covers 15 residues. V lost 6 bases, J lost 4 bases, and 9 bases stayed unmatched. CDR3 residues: CASRGRTGVGTEAFF. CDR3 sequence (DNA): TGTGCCAGCAGGGGAAGGACAGGGGTCGGCACTGAAGCTTTCTTT.

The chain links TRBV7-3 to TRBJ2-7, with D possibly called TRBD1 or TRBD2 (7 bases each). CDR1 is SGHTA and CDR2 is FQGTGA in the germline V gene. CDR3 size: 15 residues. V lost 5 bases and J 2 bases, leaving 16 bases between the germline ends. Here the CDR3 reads CASSEGAGAAYEQYF. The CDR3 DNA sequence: TGTGCCAGCAGCGAGGGGGCGGGGGCCGCCTACGAGCAGTACTTC.

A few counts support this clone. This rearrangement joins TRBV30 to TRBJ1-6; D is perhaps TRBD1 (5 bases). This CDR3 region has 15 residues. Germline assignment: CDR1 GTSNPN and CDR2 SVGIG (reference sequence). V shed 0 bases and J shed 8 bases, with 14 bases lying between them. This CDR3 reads CAWSVSGAGDSPLHF. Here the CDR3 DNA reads TGTGCCTGGAGTGTGAGTGGGGCCGGGGATTCACCCCTCCACTTT.

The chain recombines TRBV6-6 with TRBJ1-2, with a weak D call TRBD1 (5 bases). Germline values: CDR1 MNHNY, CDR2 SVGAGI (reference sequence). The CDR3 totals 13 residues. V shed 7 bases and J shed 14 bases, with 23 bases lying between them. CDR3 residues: CASTTTQRGLGTF. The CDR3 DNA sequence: TGTGCCAGCACCACAACACAGAGGGGCCTAGGGACCTTC.

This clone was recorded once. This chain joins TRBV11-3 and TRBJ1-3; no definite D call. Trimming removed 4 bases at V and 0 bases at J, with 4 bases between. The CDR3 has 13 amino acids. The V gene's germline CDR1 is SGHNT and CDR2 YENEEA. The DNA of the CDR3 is TGTGCCAGCAGCTCGGCCTCTGGAAACACCATATATTTT. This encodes CASSSASGNTIYF.

CDR3 amino acids: CASSGMDRRLEGYTF. CDR3 DNA: TGTGCCAGCAGTGGGATGGACAGGCGGTTGGAAGGCTACACCTTC. This chain links TRBV5-4 with TRBJ1-2; 7 nucleotides line up with TRBD1. Per germline, CDR1 SGHNT and CDR2 YYREEE (reference sequence). The junction had 15 bases not matched to a gene; V was cut back by 5 bases and J by 8 bases. The CDR3 extends over 15 amino acids. Variable domain in full (rest from reference TRBV5-4 and TRBJ1-2): ETGVTQSPTHLIKTRGQQVTLRCSSQSGHNTVSWYQQALGQGPQFIFQYYREEENGRGNFPPRFSGLQFPNYSSELNVNALELDDSALYLCASSGMDRRLEGYTFGSGTRLTVV.

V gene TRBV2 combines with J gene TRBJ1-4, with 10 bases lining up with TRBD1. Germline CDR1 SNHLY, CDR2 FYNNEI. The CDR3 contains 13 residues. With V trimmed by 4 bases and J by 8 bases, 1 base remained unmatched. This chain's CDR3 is CASSGDRGEKLFF. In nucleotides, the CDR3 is TGTGCCAGCAGTGGGGACAGGGGAGAAAAACTGTTTTTT.

Here the CDR3 DNA reads TGTGCCAGCAGTGCGTACCAAGAGACCCAGTACTTC. It yields the protein CASSAYQETQYF. This rearrangement joins TRBV6-1 to TRBJ2-5; D unresolved. Trimming left V 4 bases short and J 0 bases short, with 3 bases between. The CDR3 contains 12 residues. The germline gives CDR1 MNHNS, CDR2 SASEGT.

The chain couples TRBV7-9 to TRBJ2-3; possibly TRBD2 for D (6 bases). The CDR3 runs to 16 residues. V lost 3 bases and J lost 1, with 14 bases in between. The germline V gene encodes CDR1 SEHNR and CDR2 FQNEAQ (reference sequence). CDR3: CASSLGGGGGTDTQYF. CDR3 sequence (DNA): TGTGCCAGCAGCTTGGGTGGCGGCGGGGGCACAGATACGCAGTATTTT.

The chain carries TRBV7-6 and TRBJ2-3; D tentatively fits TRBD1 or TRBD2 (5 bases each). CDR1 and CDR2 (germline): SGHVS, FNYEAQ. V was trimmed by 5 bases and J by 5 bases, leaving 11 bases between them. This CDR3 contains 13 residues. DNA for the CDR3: TGTGCCAGCAGCCGGGACCTTGGAGATACGCAGTATTTT. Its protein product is CASSRDLGDTQYF.

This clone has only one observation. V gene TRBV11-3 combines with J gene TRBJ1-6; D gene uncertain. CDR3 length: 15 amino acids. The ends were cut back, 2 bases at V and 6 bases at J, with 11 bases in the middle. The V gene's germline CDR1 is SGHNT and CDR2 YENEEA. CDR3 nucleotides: TGTGCCAGCAGCTTAAGGGCCCAGGTTAATTCACCCCTCCACTTT. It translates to CASSLRAQVNSPLHF.